This entry concerns a single T cell receptor (beta chain). The data were obtained in a study of blood T cell repertoires in COVID-19. Looking at the study overall: Both acute and convalescent COVID-19 samples were obtained from the United States, Italy and Spain.

This CDR3 comprises 15 residues. From germline, CDR1 is MNHEY and CDR2 SVGAGI. J gave up 7 bases and V 6 bases, and 12 bases lay outside the gene matches. In the authors' methods: Reference gene primer amplification in the assay estimated nucleated cell counts. Assay used: immunoSEQ multiplex PCR; TCRdb lists only in-frame clones, some missing. V, J and clone size were drawn from that table, and D and trimming were deduced from the DNA. The sample holds over 250,000 clones, roughly 86% seen once. This sequence originates from a woman aged 55-69 years who had recovered from COVID-19. The chain couples TRBV6-5 to TRBJ2-7; 10 bases match TRBD2. Sequencing input: PBMCs or T cells enriched from blood (not recorded which). The CDR3 region is CASSLLAGVREEQYF. In DNA form, the CDR3 reads TGTGCCAGCAGCCTCCTAGCGGGAGTGAGGGAAGAGCAGTACTTC.